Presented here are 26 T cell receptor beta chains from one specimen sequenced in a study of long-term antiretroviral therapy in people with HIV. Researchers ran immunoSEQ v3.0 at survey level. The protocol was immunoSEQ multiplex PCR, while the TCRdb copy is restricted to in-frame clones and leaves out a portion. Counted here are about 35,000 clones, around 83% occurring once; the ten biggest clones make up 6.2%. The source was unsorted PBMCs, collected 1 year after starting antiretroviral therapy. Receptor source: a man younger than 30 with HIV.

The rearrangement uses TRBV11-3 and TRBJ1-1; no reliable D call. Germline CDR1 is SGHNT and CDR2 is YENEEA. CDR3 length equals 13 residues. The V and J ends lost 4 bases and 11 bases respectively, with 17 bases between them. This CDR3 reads CASSYSRSGAAFF. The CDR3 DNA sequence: TGTGCCAGCAGCTATTCCCGGTCCGGCGCGGCTTTCTTT. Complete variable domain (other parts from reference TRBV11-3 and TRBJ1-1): EAGVVQSPRYKIIEKKQPVAFWCNPISGHNTLYWYLQNLGQGPELLIRYENEEAVDDSQLPKDRFSAERLKGVDSTLKIQPAELGDSAVYLCASSYSRSGAAFFGQGTRLTVV.

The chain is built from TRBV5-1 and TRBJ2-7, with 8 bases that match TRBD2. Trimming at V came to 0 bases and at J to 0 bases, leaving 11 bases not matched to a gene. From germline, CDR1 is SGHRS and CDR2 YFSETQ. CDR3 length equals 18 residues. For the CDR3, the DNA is TGCGCCAGCAGCTTGGGCCCCACGGGGGGGAGGGGCTCCTACGAGCAGTACTTC. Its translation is CASSLGPTGGRGSYEQYF.

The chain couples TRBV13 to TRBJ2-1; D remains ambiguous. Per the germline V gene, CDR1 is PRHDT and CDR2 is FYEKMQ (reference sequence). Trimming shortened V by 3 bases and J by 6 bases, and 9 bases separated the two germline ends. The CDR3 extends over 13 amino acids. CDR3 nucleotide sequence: TGTGCCAGCAGCTTCAATTCGGGCAATGAGCAGTTCTTC. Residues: CASSFNSGNEQFF.

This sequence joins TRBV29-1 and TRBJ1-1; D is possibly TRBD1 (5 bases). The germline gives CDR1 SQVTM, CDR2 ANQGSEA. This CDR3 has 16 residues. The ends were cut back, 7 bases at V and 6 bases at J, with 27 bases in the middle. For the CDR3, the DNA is TGCAGCGCCAACGGGGGGTCGGAAGGGGCCGTCGCTGAAGCTTTCTTT. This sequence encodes CSANGGSEGAVAEAFF.

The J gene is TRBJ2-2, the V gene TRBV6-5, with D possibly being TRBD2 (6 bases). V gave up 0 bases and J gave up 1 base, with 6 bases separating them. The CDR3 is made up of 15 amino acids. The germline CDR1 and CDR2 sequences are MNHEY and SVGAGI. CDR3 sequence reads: CASSYSTRNTGELFF. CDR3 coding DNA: TGTGCCAGCAGTTACTCGACTAGGAACACCGGGGAGCTGTTTTTT.

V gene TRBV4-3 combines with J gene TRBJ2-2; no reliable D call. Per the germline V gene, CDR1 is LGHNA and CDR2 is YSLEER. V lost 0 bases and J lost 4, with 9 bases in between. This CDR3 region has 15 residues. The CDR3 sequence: CASSQERQLTGELFF. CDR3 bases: TGCGCCAGCAGCCAAGAACGGCAGCTCACCGGGGAGCTGTTTTTT.

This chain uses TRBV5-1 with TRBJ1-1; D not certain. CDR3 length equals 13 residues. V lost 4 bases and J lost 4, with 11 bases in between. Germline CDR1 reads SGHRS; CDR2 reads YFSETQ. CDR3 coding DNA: TGCGCCAGCAGCCGACGGAGTTCCACTGAAGCTTTCTTT. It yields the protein CASSRRSSTEAFF.

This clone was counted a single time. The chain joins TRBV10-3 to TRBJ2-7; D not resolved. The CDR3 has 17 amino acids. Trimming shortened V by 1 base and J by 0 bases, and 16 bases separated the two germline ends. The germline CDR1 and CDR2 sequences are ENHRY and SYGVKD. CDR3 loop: CAISEFHRESSSYEQYF. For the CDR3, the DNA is TGTGCCATCAGTGAGTTCCACAGAGAATCGAGCTCCTACGAGCAGTACTTC.

CDR3 in DNA: TGTGCCAGCAGCTTAGAACGGACAGGGGACTACGAGCAGTACTTC. It encodes CASSLERTGDYEQYF. This chain connects TRBV7-9 to TRBJ2-7; 9 bases fit TRBD1. The V gene's germline CDR1 is SEHNR and CDR2 FQNEAQ (reference sequence). With 1 base clipped from V and 3 bases from J, the junction kept 4 bases outside the gene matches. CDR3 size: 15 residues.

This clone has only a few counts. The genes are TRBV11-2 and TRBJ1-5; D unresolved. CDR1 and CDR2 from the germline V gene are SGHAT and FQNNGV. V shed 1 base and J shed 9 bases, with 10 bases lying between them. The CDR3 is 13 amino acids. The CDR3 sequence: CASSLVSSGPQHF. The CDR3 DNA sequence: TGTGCCAGCAGCTTAGTCTCTTCAGGGCCCCAGCATTTT.

The CDR3 loop reads CASSPSLGGTDTQYF. The DNA for the CDR3 is TGCGCCAGCAGCCCTTCGCTCGGGGGTACAGATACGCAGTATTTT. V gene TRBV4-3 combines with J gene TRBJ2-3; weak D call: TRBD2 (6 bases). Germline V gives CDR1 LGHNA, CDR2 YSLEER. The CDR3 has 15 residues. V was shortened by 4 bases and J by 3 bases, with 14 bases between the two germline ends.

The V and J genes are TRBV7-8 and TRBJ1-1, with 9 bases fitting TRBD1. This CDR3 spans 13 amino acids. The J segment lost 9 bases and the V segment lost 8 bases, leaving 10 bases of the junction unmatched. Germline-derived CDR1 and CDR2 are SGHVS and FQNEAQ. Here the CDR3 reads CASGIGGTGQAFF. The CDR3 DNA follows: TGTGCCAGCGGGATCGGGGGGACAGGGCAAGCTTTCTTT. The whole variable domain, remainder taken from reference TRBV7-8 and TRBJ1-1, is GAGVSQSPRYKVAKRGQDVALRCDPISGHVSLFWYQQALGQGPEFLTYFQNEAQLDKSGLPSDRFFAERPEGSVSTLKIQRTQQEDSAVYLCASGIGGTGQAFFGQGTRLTVV.

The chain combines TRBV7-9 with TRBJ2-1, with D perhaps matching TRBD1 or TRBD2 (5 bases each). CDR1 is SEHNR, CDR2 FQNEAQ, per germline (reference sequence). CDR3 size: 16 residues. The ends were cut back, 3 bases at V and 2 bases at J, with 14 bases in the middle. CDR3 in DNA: TGTGCCAGCAGCTTGACCAATGAGGGACCCTACAATGAGCAGTTCTTC. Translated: CASSLTNEGPYNEQFF.

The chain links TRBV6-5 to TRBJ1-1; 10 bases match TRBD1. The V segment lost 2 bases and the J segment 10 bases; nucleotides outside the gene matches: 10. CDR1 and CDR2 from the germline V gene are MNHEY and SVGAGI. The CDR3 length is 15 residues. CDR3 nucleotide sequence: TGTGCCAGCAGTTACCTCTCTGAGGACAGGGGGAGAGCTTTCTTT. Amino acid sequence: CASSYLSEDRGRAFF.

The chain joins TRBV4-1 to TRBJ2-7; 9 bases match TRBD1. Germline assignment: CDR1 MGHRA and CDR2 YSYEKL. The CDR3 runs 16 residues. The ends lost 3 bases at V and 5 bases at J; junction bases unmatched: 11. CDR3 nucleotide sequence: TGCGCCAGCAGCCAGAGGGCCAGGGACAGGGCTAACGAGCAGTACTTC. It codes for CASSQRARDRANEQYF.

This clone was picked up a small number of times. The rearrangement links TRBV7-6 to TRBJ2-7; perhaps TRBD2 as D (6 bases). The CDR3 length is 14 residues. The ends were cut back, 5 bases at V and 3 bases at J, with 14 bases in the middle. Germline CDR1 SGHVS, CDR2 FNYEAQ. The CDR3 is CASSARGGIYEQYF. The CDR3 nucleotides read TGTGCCAGCAGCGCACGGGGAGGCATCTACGAGCAGTACTTC.

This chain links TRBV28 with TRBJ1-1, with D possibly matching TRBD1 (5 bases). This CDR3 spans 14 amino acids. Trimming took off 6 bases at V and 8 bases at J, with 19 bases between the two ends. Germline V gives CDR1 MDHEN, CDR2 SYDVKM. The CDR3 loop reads CASSQVRARLEAFF. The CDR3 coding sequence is TGTGCCAGCAGCCAAGTCAGGGCTCGCTTGGAAGCTTTCTTT.

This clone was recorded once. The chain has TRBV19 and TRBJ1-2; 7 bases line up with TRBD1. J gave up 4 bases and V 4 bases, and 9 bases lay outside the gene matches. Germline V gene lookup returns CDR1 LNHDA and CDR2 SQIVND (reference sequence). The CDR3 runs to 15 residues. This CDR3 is CASSRQGTLGYGYTF. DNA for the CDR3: TGTGCCAGTAGTAGACAGGGAACTCTGGGCTATGGCTACACCTTC.

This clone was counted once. DNA of the CDR3: TGTGCCAGCAGTTGGACCTCGAACACTGAAGCTTTCTTT. Translated: CASSWTSNTEAFF. The rearrangement joins TRBV5-6 to TRBJ1-1; D gene ambiguous. There are 13 residues in the CDR3. Trimming removed 5 bases from V and 1 base from J, with 9 bases in between. The V gene's germline CDR1 is SGHDT and CDR2 YYEEEE.

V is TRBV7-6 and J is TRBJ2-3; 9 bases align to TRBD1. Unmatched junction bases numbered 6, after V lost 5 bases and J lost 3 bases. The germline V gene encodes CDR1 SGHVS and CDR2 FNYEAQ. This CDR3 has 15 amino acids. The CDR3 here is CASSEDRGLTDTQYF. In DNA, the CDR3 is TGTGCCAGCAGCGAGGACAGGGGTCTTACAGATACGCAGTATTTT. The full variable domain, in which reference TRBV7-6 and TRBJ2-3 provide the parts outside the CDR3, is GAGVSQSPRYKVTKRGQDVALRCDPISGHVSLYWYRQALGQGPEFLTYFNYEAQQDKSGLPNDRFSAERPEGSISTLTIQRTEQRDSAMYRCASSEDRGLTDTQYFGPGTRLTVL.

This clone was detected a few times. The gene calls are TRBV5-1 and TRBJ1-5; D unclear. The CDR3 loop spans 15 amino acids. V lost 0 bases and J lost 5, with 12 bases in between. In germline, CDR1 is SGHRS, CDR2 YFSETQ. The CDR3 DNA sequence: TGCGCCAGCAGCTTGGGAGGGCATCGGGATCAGCCCCAGCATTTT. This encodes CASSLGGHRDQPQHF.

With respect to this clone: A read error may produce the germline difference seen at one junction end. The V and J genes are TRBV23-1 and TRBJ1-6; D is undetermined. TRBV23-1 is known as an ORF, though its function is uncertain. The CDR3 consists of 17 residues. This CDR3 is CASTQAVRRTYNSPLHF. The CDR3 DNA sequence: TGCGCCAGCACTCAAGCGGTCCGACGGACCTATAATTCACCCCTCCACTTT.

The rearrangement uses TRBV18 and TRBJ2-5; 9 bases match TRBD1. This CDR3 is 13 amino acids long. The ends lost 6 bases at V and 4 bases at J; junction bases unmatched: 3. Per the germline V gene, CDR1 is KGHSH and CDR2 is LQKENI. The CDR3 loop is CASSLDRGETQYF. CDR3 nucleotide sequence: TGTGCCAGCTCCCTGGACAGGGGAGAGACCCAGTACTTC.

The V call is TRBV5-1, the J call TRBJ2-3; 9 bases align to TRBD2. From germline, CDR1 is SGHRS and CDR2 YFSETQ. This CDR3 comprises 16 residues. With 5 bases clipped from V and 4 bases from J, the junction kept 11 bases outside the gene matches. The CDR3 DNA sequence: TGCGCCAGCAGTATAAGGGGTAGCGGGAGAGCAGATACGCAGTATTTT. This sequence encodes CASSIRGSGRADTQYF.

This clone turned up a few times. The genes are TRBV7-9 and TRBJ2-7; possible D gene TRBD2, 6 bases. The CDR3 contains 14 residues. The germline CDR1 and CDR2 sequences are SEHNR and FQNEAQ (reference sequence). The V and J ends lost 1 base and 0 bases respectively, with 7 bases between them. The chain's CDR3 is CASSLDGGSYEQYF. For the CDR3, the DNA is TGTGCCAGCAGCTTAGACGGGGGCTCCTACGAGCAGTACTTC.

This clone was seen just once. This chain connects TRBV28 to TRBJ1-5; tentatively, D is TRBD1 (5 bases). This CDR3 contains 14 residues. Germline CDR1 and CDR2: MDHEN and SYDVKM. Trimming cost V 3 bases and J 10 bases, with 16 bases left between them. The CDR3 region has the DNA TGTGCCAGCAGTTTTGACCAGGGAGGGTCTCCCCAGCATTTT. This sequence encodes CASSFDQGGSPQHF.